The 19 T cell receptor beta chains given below trace back to one sample, sequenced in a study of OX40 agonist ivuxolimab in advanced cancers. Profiled with immunoSEQ multiplex PCR; TCRdb holds only in-frame clones, not every one. In the table there are tens of thousands of clones, 90% of which are singletons. The starting material was CD4+ or CD8+ T cells sorted from blood, obtained in a trial of the OX40 agonist ivuxolimab. The receptors derive from an adult with an advanced solid tumor such as melanoma, head and neck, liver or kidney cancer.

The chain has TRBV29-1 and TRBJ2-7; the D call may be TRBD1 or TRBD2 (6 bases each). The CDR3 is 14 amino acids. V was shortened by 6 bases and J by 5 bases, with 20 bases between the two germline ends. Germline CDR1 reads SQVTM; CDR2 reads ANQGSEA. The CDR3 region has the DNA TGCAGCGTCTCCCCCGGGGGACAACGGGACGAGCAGTACTTC. Amino acids: CSVSPGGQRDEQYF.

The V and J genes are TRBV28 and TRBJ2-7; the match to TRBD1 covers 8 bases. Germline lookup yields CDR1 MDHEN and CDR2 SYDVKM. The CDR3 is 12 residues long. The ends lost 7 bases at V and 6 bases at J; junction bases unmatched: 5. The CDR3 here is CASKGQGSEQYV. In DNA form, the CDR3 reads TGTGCCAGCAAAGGACAGGGCAGCGAGCAGTACGTC.

The chain links TRBV19 to TRBJ2-1, with 7 nucleotides matching TRBD2. This CDR3 has 16 residues. With 5 bases clipped from V and 2 bases from J, the junction kept 9 bases outside the gene matches. The germline V gene has CDR1 LNHDA and CDR2 SQIVND (reference sequence). Here the CDR3 DNA reads TGTGCCAGTAGTTTGAATAGCGGGTTTCCCTACAATGAGCAGTTCTTC. Protein sequence: CASSLNSGFPYNEQFF.

This clone occurred a few times. The genes are TRBV6-1 and TRBJ1-1; 8 bases match TRBD1. V shed 6 bases and J 0 bases; nucleotides not matched to a gene: 3. The germline V gene encodes CDR1 MNHNS and CDR2 SASEGT. The CDR3 covers 14 residues. CDR3 residues: CASRGGQVNTEAFF. In nucleotides, the CDR3 is TGTGCCAGCAGAGGGGGACAGGTGAACACTGAAGCTTTCTTT.

This chain connects TRBV6-4 to TRBJ2-1; 7 bases are a match to TRBD1. Germline V gives CDR1 MRHNA, CDR2 SNTAGT. Trimming removed 2 bases from V and 8 bases from J; junction bases left unmatched: 12. There are 16 residues in the CDR3. The CDR3 DNA reads as TGTGCCAGCAGTGACCGCCAGACAGGGTGGAAGGATGAGCAGTTCTTC. Translation: CASSDRQTGWKDEQFF.

The V call is TRBV5-8, the J call TRBJ2-1, with 9 bases aligning to TRBD2. The germline V gene has CDR1 SGHTS and CDR2 YDEGEE. The V gene end was trimmed by 4 bases and the J gene end by 2 bases; junction bases not matched to a gene: 4. The CDR3 length is 15 residues. CDR3 in DNA: TGTGCCAGCAGCCGCGGGGGGGCCACCTACAATGAGCAGTTCTTC. Translated: CASSRGGATYNEQFF.

CDR3 DNA: TGTGCCAGCATTGGACAGGGGATAAATGGCTACACCTTC. Protein: CASIGQGINGYTF. This rearrangement joins TRBV7-8 to TRBJ1-2; 9 positions agree with TRBD1. The CDR3 consists of 13 residues. The germline V gene encodes CDR1 SGHVS and CDR2 FQNEAQ. The ends lost 7 bases at V and 6 bases at J; junction bases unmatched: 6.

CDR3 nucleotides: TGTGCCAGCACTAGCCTACCCACAGATACGCAGTATTTT. Translated, it gives CASTSLPTDTQYF. The rearrangement uses TRBV6-1 and TRBJ2-3; D might be TRBD2 (5 bases). This CDR3 is 13 amino acids long. From germline, CDR1 is MNHNS and CDR2 SASEGT. Trimming shortened V by 7 bases and J by 2 bases, and 10 bases separated the two germline ends.

This rearrangement joins TRBV19 to TRBJ1-6; 7 bases are shared with TRBD1. CDR1 is LNHDA and CDR2 is SQIVND in the germline V gene (reference sequence). This CDR3 has 16 amino acids. V trimming: 6 bases; J trimming: 1 base; junction bases outside the gene matches: 6. The DNA for the CDR3 is TGTGCCAGTAGCACAGGGGTTGCGTCCTATAATTCACCCCTCCACTTT. Translation: CASSTGVASYNSPLHF. Filled out from reference TRBV19 and TRBJ1-6, the complete variable domain reads DGGITQSPKYLFRKEGQNVTLSCEQNLNHDAMYWYRQDPGQGLRLIYYSQIVNDFQKGDIAEGYSVSREKKESFPLTVTSAQKNPTAFYLCASSTGVASYNSPLHFGNGTRLTVT.

This clone was seen once. This chain uses TRBV14 with TRBJ1-4, with D unresolved. Germline V lookup: CDR1 SGHDN, CDR2 FVKESK. This CDR3 region has 15 residues. V lost 4 bases and J lost 0, with 9 bases in between. CDR3 amino acids: CASSRRGSTNEKLFF. For the CDR3, the DNA is TGTGCCAGCAGCCGACGAGGGTCAACTAATGAAAAACTGTTTTTT. Drawing the rest from reference TRBV14 and TRBJ1-4, the complete variable domain is EAGVTQFPSHSVIEKGQTVTLRCDPISGHDNLYWYRRVMGKEIKFLLHFVKESKQDESGMPNNRFLAERTGGTYSTLKVQPAELEDSGVYFCASSRRGSTNEKLFFGSGTQLSVL.

This clone appeared once. The genes are TRBV18 and TRBJ1-1; 7 bases match TRBD1. V shed 3 bases and J 0 bases; nucleotides not matched to a gene: 7. The germline V gene has CDR1 KGHSH and CDR2 LQKENI. There are 16 residues in the CDR3. The CDR3 is CASSPTGTVMNTEAFF. The DNA of the CDR3 is TGTGCCAGCTCACCGACAGGGACAGTAATGAACACTGAAGCTTTCTTT.

The chain uses TRBV6-1 and TRBJ2-7; D remains unclear. V dropped 10 bases and J dropped 5 bases, with 15 bases sitting between them. Germline CDR1 and CDR2: MNHNS and SASEGT. The CDR3 length is 12 residues. Here the CDR3 DNA reads TGTGCCACGGCGAGAGAGGTGAACGAGCAGTACGTC. Translating it yields CATAREVNEQYV.

The rearrangement uses TRBV5-1 and TRBJ2-1; 16 bases map to TRBD2. J was trimmed by 7 bases and V by 3 bases; bases with no gene match: 4. This CDR3 is 16 amino acids long. CDR1 SGHRS and CDR2 YFSETQ come from the germline V gene. Here the CDR3 reads CASSSGLAGGPNEQFF. The CDR3 bases are TGCGCCAGCAGCTCGGGACTAGCGGGGGGGCCGAATGAGCAGTTCTTC.

This clone was observed a single time. The J gene is TRBJ2-3, the V gene TRBV27; 13 nucleotides line up with TRBD2. This CDR3 contains 15 residues. Germline trimming cut 6 bases from V and 2 bases from J; bases unmatched to any gene: 2. The germline V gene has CDR1 MNHEY and CDR2 SMNVEV (reference sequence). CDR3 nucleotide sequence: TGTGCCAGCAGGGGACTAGCGGGGAACACAGATACGCAGTATTTT. It specifies CASRGLAGNTDTQYF.

CDR3 amino acids: CASSQDREGSGNTIYF. In DNA, the CDR3 is TGTGCCAGCAGCCAAGATCGGGAGGGCTCTGGAAACACCATATATTTT. V and J are TRBV4-2 and TRBJ1-3; D unresolved. The length of the CDR3 is 16 residues. Germline V gene lookup returns CDR1 LGHNA and CDR2 YNFKEQ. Trimming took 0 bases from V and 0 from J, leaving 9 bases between them.

This clone was seen once. The rearrangement uses TRBV7-6 and TRBJ1-2; D perhaps matches TRBD1 (6 bases). This CDR3 has 14 residues. Trimming left V 6 bases short and J 3 bases short, with 14 bases between. From germline, CDR1 is SGHVS and CDR2 FNYEAQ. DNA for the CDR3: TGTGCCAGCAGTTTGTCAGGGGCCCACTATGGCTACACCTTC. This translates into CASSLSGAHYGYTF.

This rearrangement joins TRBV11-3 to TRBJ1-6; D possibly corresponds to TRBD1 (5 bases). Germline loops: CDR1 SGHNT, CDR2 YENEEA. Deletions cut 3 bases from V and 10 bases from J, with 10 bases between. The CDR3 loop spans 13 amino acids. The CDR3 sequence: CASSLGRQSPLHF. The CDR3 region has the DNA TGTGCCAGCAGCTTGGGACGGCAATCACCCCTCCACTTT.

The chain couples TRBV15 to TRBJ1-4; 7 bases agree with TRBD1. Germline values: CDR1 LNHNV, CDR2 YYDKDF (reference sequence). J lost 8 bases, V lost 6 bases, and 6 bases had no gene match. The CDR3 runs to 13 residues. This CDR3 is CATREGAREKLFF. For the CDR3, the DNA is TGTGCCACCAGGGAGGGGGCGCGAGAAAAACTGTTTTTT.

This chain links TRBV5-4 with TRBJ2-2; D perhaps matches TRBD2 (6 bases). The germline V gene has CDR1 SGHNT and CDR2 YYREEE (reference sequence). Trimming pared 4 bases from V and 4 bases from J, leaving 11 bases between. The CDR3 loop spans 14 amino acids. As DNA, the CDR3 is TGTGCCAGCAGCCCTGGAGGGCTCACCGGGGAGCTGTTTTTT. Translation gives CASSPGGLTGELFF.